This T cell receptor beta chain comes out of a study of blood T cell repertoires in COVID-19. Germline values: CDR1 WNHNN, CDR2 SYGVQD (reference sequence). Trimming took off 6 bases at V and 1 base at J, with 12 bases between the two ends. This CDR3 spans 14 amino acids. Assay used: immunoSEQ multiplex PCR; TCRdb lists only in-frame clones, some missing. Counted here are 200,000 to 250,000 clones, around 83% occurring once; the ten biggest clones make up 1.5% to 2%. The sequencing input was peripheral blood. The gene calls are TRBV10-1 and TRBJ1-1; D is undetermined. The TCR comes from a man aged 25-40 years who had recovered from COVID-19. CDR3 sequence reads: CASSYGRENTEAFF. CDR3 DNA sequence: TGCGCCAGCAGCTATGGACGGGAGAACACTGAAGCTTTCTTT.